This T cell receptor beta chain came from a study of T cells expressing NK-cell markers. Study details: Sorted CD3+CD56+NKG2C+, CD3+CD56+NKG2C- and CD3+CD56-NKG2C+ T cells supplied TCR beta repertoires.

Germline V gene data show CDR1 as SGHDN and CDR2 as FVKESK. The CDR3 runs 19 residues. Template switching by 5'RACE with UMIs generated the TCR beta cDNA. From its re-call of the 5' RACE reads, TCRdb lists each CDR3 protein once, without DNA. This sample's table reports a few hundred thousand distinct CDR3 sequences. This chain links TRBV14 with TRBJ1-6; TCRdb picks TRBD1, but there is no DNA to check that call. What was sequenced was blood T cells: a sorted CD56 or NKG2C T cell subset, CD4+ or CD8+ T cells, or bulk PBMC T cells (not recorded which). This sequence was found in a man aged 18-69 years in good health. CDR3 protein: CASSQEVGTGSSYNSPLHF.